The 24 T cell receptor beta chains below all came from one sample that was sequenced in a study of blood T cell repertoires in COVID-19. Clones were sequenced by immunoSEQ multiplex PCR, and TCRdb holds only the in-frame ones, with some missing. The sample has about 350,000 clones, about nine tenths seen once. Sequencing was done on a sample of PBMCs or T cells enriched from blood (not recorded which). These receptors were obtained from a woman in her thirties who had been exposed to COVID-19.

Here the CDR3 DNA reads TGCAGCATAGGGACAGGGTCTGTTTTTGGGGCCAACGTCCTGACTTTC. This gives the protein CSIGTGSVFGANVLTF. The rearrangement joins TRBV29-1 to TRBJ2-6, with 9 bases matching TRBD1. The CDR3 runs to 16 residues. Germline V gene data show CDR1 as SQVTM and CDR2 as ANQGSEA. Trimming removed 8 bases from V and 3 bases from J; junction bases left unmatched: 11. Combining the CDR3 with reference TRBV29-1 and TRBJ2-6 gives the whole variable domain SAVISQKPSRDICQRGTSLTIQCQVDSQVTMMFWYRQQPGQSLTLIATANQGSEATYESGFVIDKFPISRPNLTFSTLTVSNMSPEDSSIYLCSIGTGSVFGANVLTFGAGSRLTVL.

The DNA of the CDR3 is TGTGCCAGCAGCCGGGCAGGGATCACAGATACGCAGTATTTT. Translation: CASSRAGITDTQYF. This chain links TRBV3-1 (or the pseudogene TRBV3-2) with TRBJ2-3; D is perhaps TRBD1 (5 bases). CDR1 is LGHDT, CDR2 YNNKEL, per germline (reference sequence). CDR3 length equals 14 residues. V dropped 4 bases and J dropped 2 bases, with 10 bases sitting between them.

The chain is built from TRBV19 and TRBJ2-7, with a tentative D call TRBD1 (6 bases). The V end lost 3 bases, the J end lost 0 bases, and 12 bases lay between the germline ends. The CDR3 has 15 amino acids. Germline-derived CDR1 and CDR2 are LNHDA and SQIVND (reference sequence). The CDR3 region is CASSIMTGRSYEQYF. The CDR3 DNA is TGTGCCAGTAGTATTATGACAGGTCGCTCCTACGAGCAGTACTTC.

The chain is built from TRBV6-4 and TRBJ2-4; TRBD1 agrees at 8 bases. Trimming took 6 bases from V and 3 from J; bases not matched to a gene: 7. The germline V gene encodes CDR1 MRHNA and CDR2 SNTAGT. CDR3 length: 15 residues. CDR3 DNA: TGTGCCAGCAGCCCAGGGGGCGCAGACAAAAACATTCAGTACTTC. This translates into CASSPGGADKNIQYF.

The gene calls are TRBV6-5 and TRBJ2-1; 7 bases match TRBD1. Germline CDR1 is MNHEY and CDR2 is SVGAGI. The J segment lost 3 bases and the V segment lost 6 bases, leaving 8 bases of the junction unmatched. The CDR3 totals 15 residues. This chain's CDR3 is CASRQTGVVYNEQFF. Here the CDR3 DNA reads TGTGCCAGCAGACAAACAGGGGTTGTCTACAATGAGCAGTTCTTC.

V and J are TRBV5-1 and TRBJ2-5; 8 bases fit TRBD2. The CDR3 consists of 14 residues. V trimming: 3 bases; J trimming: 3 bases; junction bases outside the gene matches: 4. CDR1 and CDR2 from the germline V gene are SGHRS and YFSETQ. In nucleotides, the CDR3 is TGCGCCAGCAGCTCACTAGCGGTTAAAGAGACCCAGTACTTC. Encoded protein: CASSSLAVKETQYF.

CDR3 in DNA: TGTGCCAGCAGTCCTACGACAGTTTTCCACGAGCAGTACTTC. Translating it yields CASSPTTVFHEQYF. This rearrangement joins TRBV28 to TRBJ2-7, with D possibly TRBD1 on 5 matching bases. Trimming shortened V by 5 bases and J by 5 bases, and 16 bases separated the two germline ends. Germline lookup yields CDR1 MDHEN and CDR2 SYDVKM. The CDR3 is 14 residues long.

In regard to this clone: The sample carries other DNA sequences with the same CDR3. This chain joins TRBV18 and TRBJ2-5; D is possibly TRBD1 (5 bases). The germline V and J ends were trimmed by 3 bases and 4 bases, with 6 bases remaining between them. CDR1 is KGHSH, CDR2 LQKENI, per germline. The CDR3 runs to 12 residues. CDR3 coding DNA: TGTGCCAGCTCACCCGACAGAGAGACCCAGTACTTC. It codes for CASSPDRETQYF. Supplemented by reference TRBV18 and TRBJ2-5, the full variable domain reads NAGVMQNPRHLVRRRGQEARLRCSPMKGHSHVYWYRQLPEEGLKFMVYLQKENIIDESGMPKERFSAEFPKEGPSILRIQQVVRGDSAAYFCASSPDRETQYFGPGTRLLVL.

CDR3 in amino acids: CASSLEVGSNYGYTF. CDR3 DNA sequence: TGTGCCAGCAGCTTAGAGGTTGGGAGTAACTATGGCTACACCTTC. The J gene is TRBJ1-2, the V gene TRBV7-6; D is uncertain. The V end was cut by 1 base, the J end by 1 base, with 10 bases between. The CDR3 is 15 residues long. The V gene's germline CDR1 is SGHVS and CDR2 FNYEAQ.

The CDR3 DNA follows: TGTGCCAGCAGCTTAGGGACAGGGGCTGAAGGCTACACCTTC. Translated: CASSLGTGAEGYTF. The J gene is TRBJ1-2, the V gene TRBV7-8, with 9 bases fitting TRBD1. Germline assignment: CDR1 SGHVS and CDR2 FQNEAQ. CDR3 size: 14 residues. The trim removed 1 base at V and 8 bases at J, leaving 5 bases unmatched.

This sequence joins TRBV27 and TRBJ1-2; 7 nucleotides agree with TRBD1. Germline V gene data show CDR1 as MNHEY and CDR2 as SMNVEV (reference sequence). The CDR3 covers 14 residues. The junction had 11 bases not matched to a gene; V was cut back by 5 bases and J by 8 bases. The CDR3 reads CASSPLSRGSGYTF. CDR3 nucleotide sequence: TGTGCCAGCAGTCCACTTTCCAGGGGGAGCGGCTACACCTTC.

The chain uses TRBV7-2 and TRBJ2-7; tentative D call: TRBD2 (6 bases). The length of the CDR3 is 15 residues. V was shortened by 3 bases and J by 0 bases, with 12 bases between the two germline ends. The germline V gene has CDR1 SGHTA and CDR2 FQGNSA. The CDR3 region is CASSFRGGASYEQYF. CDR3 coding DNA: TGTGCCAGCAGCTTTAGAGGCGGGGCCTCCTACGAGCAGTACTTC.

A remark on this clone: Distinct nucleotide sequences in the sample also encode this CDR3. The chain is built from TRBV12-3 or TRBV12-4 and TRBJ1-2; no clear D gene. The V gene lost 5 bases and the J gene lost 2 bases, with 6 bases spanning the gap. The CDR3 totals 12 residues. CDR3 nucleotides: TGTGCCAGCAGTCTCCAGAACTATGGCTACACCTTC. Translated: CASSLQNYGYTF.

This chain joins TRBV9 and TRBJ1-1, with TRBD1 as a possible D gene (6 bases). This CDR3 is built from 13 residues. Germline loops: CDR1 SGDLS, CDR2 YYNGEE. Trimming took off 2 bases at V and 3 bases at J, with 8 bases between the two ends. The CDR3, as DNA: TGTGCCAGCAGCGTGGACAGATACACTGAAGCTTTCTTT. Protein: CASSVDRYTEAFF. Full variable domain (remainder filled in from reference TRBV9 and TRBJ1-1): DSGVTQTPKHLITATGQRVTLRCSPRSGDLSVYWYQQSLDQGLQFLIQYYNGEERAKGNILERFSAQQFPDLHSELNLSSLELGDSALYFCASSVDRYTEAFFGQGTRLTVV.

The chain employs TRBV25-1 and TRBJ2-7; TRBD2 aligns across 16 bases. The germline V gene has CDR1 MGHDK and CDR2 SYGVNS. The length of the CDR3 is 18 residues. V lost 6 bases, J lost 3 bases, and 11 bases stayed unmatched. The CDR3 coding sequence is TGTGCCAGCAGATCCACCGGGACTAGCGGGAGGGCCGTCTACGAGCAGTACTTC. As protein: CASRSTGTSGRAVYEQYF.

V and J are TRBV12-3 or TRBV12-4 and TRBJ2-7; perhaps TRBD1 as D (6 bases). Trimming shortened V by 6 bases and J by 1 base, and 10 bases separated the two germline ends. This CDR3 region has 13 residues. In DNA, the CDR3 is TGTGCCAGCAGCCTACAGGGTTCCTACGAGCAGTACTTC. Protein: CASSLQGSYEQYF.

This chain joins TRBV4-1 and TRBJ1-2; D gene unclear. The CDR3 runs to 16 residues. Trimming took off 0 bases at V and 4 bases at J, with 15 bases between the two ends. Germline CDR1 and CDR2: MGHRA and YSYEKL. CDR3 in DNA: TGCGCCAGCAGCCAAGATCGGAAGGGAGCGTCCTATGGCTACACCTTC. It encodes CASSQDRKGASYGYTF.

This sequence joins TRBV15 and TRBJ2-7, with D maybe TRBD2 (6 bases). Deletions cut 0 bases from V and 3 bases from J, with 24 bases between. The CDR3 extends over 19 amino acids. Per the germline V gene, CDR1 is LNHNV and CDR2 is YYDKDF (reference sequence). The CDR3 DNA follows: TGTGCCACCAGCAGAGATCTTTCCGCGGGACTCCTCAAAAACTACGAGCAGTACTTC. It is translated as CATSRDLSAGLLKNYEQYF.

This chain uses TRBV10-2 with TRBJ2-2; TRBD1 is a possible D gene (5 bases). Germline V lookup: CDR1 WSHSY, CDR2 SAAADI. There are 15 residues in the CDR3. Trimming left V 4 bases short and J 9 bases short, with 18 bases between. CDR3 protein: CASSALEGVRRELFF. CDR3 nucleotides: TGCGCCAGCAGTGCCCTAGAAGGGGTTCGCCGGGAGCTGTTTTTT.

This clone appeared a few times. The CDR3 region has the DNA TGTGCCACCACGACAGGAGGATACCAGCCCCAGCATTTT. Protein: CATTTGGYQPQHF. V usage is TRBV19 and J usage is TRBJ1-5; D possibly corresponds to TRBD1 (6 bases). CDR1 LNHDA and CDR2 SQIVND come from the germline V gene (reference sequence). This CDR3 spans 13 amino acids. Trimming left V 10 bases short and J 7 bases short, with 17 bases between.

Note on this clone: The sample carries other DNA sequences with the same CDR3. The gene calls are TRBV5-1 and TRBJ2-5, with 12 bases lining up with TRBD2. CDR3 length: 15 amino acids. Germline V gene lookup returns CDR1 SGHRS and CDR2 YFSETQ. The V segment lost 4 bases and the J segment 5 bases; nucleotides outside the gene matches: 6. The CDR3 protein is CASSTGLAGGETQYF. The CDR3 DNA is TGCGCCAGCAGCACGGGGCTAGCGGGAGGGGAGACCCAGTACTTC.

This clone was counted a single time. V and J are TRBV3-1 (or the pseudogene TRBV3-2) and TRBJ2-5; weak D call: TRBD1 (6 bases). V was pared by 0 bases and J by 5 bases, with 10 bases between. The CDR3 contains 14 residues. Germline loops: CDR1 LGHDT, CDR2 YNNKEL (reference sequence). CDR3 coding DNA: TGTGCCAGCAGCCAAGAGTGGGACACCGAGACCCAGTACTTC. Protein product: CASSQEWDTETQYF.

The chain couples TRBV19 to TRBJ2-7; perhaps TRBD1 as D (5 bases). The V gene's germline CDR1 is LNHDA and CDR2 SQIVND (reference sequence). This CDR3 comprises 14 residues. V was trimmed by 4 bases and J by 1 base, leaving 11 bases between them. The chain's CDR3 is CASSKGSGSYEQYF. In DNA form, the CDR3 reads TGTGCCAGTAGTAAGGGCTCAGGGTCCTACGAGCAGTACTTC.

The chain has TRBV28 and TRBJ2-7; TRBD2 aligns across 12 bases. V was pared by 5 bases and J by 4 bases, with 6 bases of the junction left unmatched. Germline CDR1 reads MDHEN; CDR2 reads SYDVKM. The CDR3 length is 15 residues. As DNA, the CDR3 is TGTGCCAGCAGTCCTCGGGGACTAGCGGGTTACGAGCAGTACTTC. Its translation is CASSPRGLAGYEQYF.